The 17 T cell receptor beta chains reported below all come from one sample, sequenced in a study of T-cell memory formation after mild COVID-19. TCRdb independently ran MiXCR on the 5' RACE reads; one entry per CDR3 protein. The sample has just over 60,000 distinct CDR3 sequences; about 10% are singletons. The specimen sequenced was PBMCs or a T cell subset sorted from them (not recorded which). The source is a man aged 18 to 30 who had mild COVID-19 (a few samples of this study predate the infection). Cell type and time point are not known.

This clonotype was counted many times. V gene TRBV4-2 combines with J gene TRBJ2-5, with no clear D. The germline V gene has CDR1 LGHNA and CDR2 YNFKEQ. Trimming took off 1 base at V and 5 bases at J, with 8 bases between the two ends. This CDR3 is built from 13 residues. The CDR3 here is CASSQVVQETQYF. CDR3 DNA: TGTGCCAGCAGCCAAGTGGTGCAGGAGACCCAGTACTTC.

This clonotype showed up just a few times. The rearrangement uses TRBV3-1 and TRBJ2-6, with D perhaps TRBD1 (6 bases). Germline lookup yields CDR1 LGHDT and CDR2 YNNKEL (reference sequence). CDR3 length equals 16 residues. V was trimmed by 1 base and J by 4 bases, leaving 11 bases between them. The CDR3 here is CASSQGNREGANVLTF. The CDR3 nucleotides are TGTGCCAGCAGCCAAGGCAACAGGGAAGGGGCCAACGTCCTGACTTTC.

The sample holds a few counts of this clonotype. The chain uses TRBV19 and TRBJ2-7, with 7 bases matching TRBD1. Per the germline V gene, CDR1 is LNHDA and CDR2 is SQIVND (reference sequence). J lost 0 bases, V lost 6 bases, and 5 bases had no gene match. This CDR3 is 14 amino acids long. The CDR3, as DNA: TGTGCCAGTAGCCGGGACAGTCTCTCCTACGAGCAGTACTTC. Protein sequence: CASSRDSLSYEQYF.

This clonotype has a handful of counts. V gene TRBV12-3 or TRBV12-4 combines with J gene TRBJ1-1; TRBD1 might be the D (6 bases). The CDR3 loop spans 14 amino acids. Trimming stripped 2 bases from V and 2 bases from J, with 9 bases between. The CDR3 spells CASSLQGRNTEAFF. CDR3 bases: TGTGCCAGCAGTTTACAGGGGCGAAACACTGAAGCTTTCTTT.

The chain recombines TRBV5-1 with TRBJ1-1; TRBD1 is a possible D gene (6 bases). The CDR3 is 15 amino acids. Trimming cost V 1 base and J 0 bases, with 10 bases left between them. The germline gives CDR1 SGHRS, CDR2 YFSETQ. CDR3 sequence: CASSLNPGVNTEAFF. DNA of the CDR3: TGCGCCAGCAGCTTGAACCCAGGGGTGAACACTGAAGCTTTCTTT.

CDR3 DNA sequence: TGTGCCAGCACCATTGGAACGGGGTCTGAGCAGTTCTTC. It translates to CASTIGTGSEQFF. V usage is TRBV2 and J usage is TRBJ2-1; D perhaps matches TRBD2 (5 bases). The CDR3 spans 13 residues. Germline loops: CDR1 SNHLY, CDR2 FYNNEI. Trimming removed 7 bases at V and 9 bases at J, with 16 bases between.

This clonotype was observed a handful of times. The chain combines TRBV5-1 with TRBJ2-7; weak D call: TRBD1 (6 bases). The V and J ends lost 0 bases and 5 bases respectively, with 6 bases between them. Per germline, CDR1 SGHRS and CDR2 YFSETQ. The CDR3 consists of 12 residues. Here the CDR3 DNA reads TGCGCCAGCAGCTTGGACAGGGACGAGCAGTACTTC. Translation: CASSLDRDEQYF.

This clonotype was picked up a small number of times. The chain links TRBV2 to TRBJ1-2, with a possible D match to TRBD1 (6 bases). Germline CDR1 reads SNHLY; CDR2 reads FYNNEI. This CDR3 comprises 16 residues. Trimming pared 6 bases from V and 4 bases from J, leaving 21 bases between. The CDR3 sequence is CASSAPRGQGSYGYTF. The CDR3 region has the DNA TGTGCCAGCAGCGCCCCTCGGGGGCAGGGGAGCTATGGCTACACCTTC.

The J gene is TRBJ2-2, the V gene TRBV7-2; no reliable D call. Per germline, CDR1 SGHTA and CDR2 FQGNSA. CDR3 length equals 12 residues. The V gene lost 8 bases and the J gene lost 6 bases, with 10 bases spanning the gap. As DNA, the CDR3 is TGTGCCAGCCAACTCCCCCCCGGGGAGCTGTTTTTT. Residues: CASQLPPGELFF.

CDR3 bases: TGCAGTGCTTTCCACTCGGGACTGCAAGAGACCCAGTACTTC. This translates into CSAFHSGLQETQYF. The V and J genes are TRBV20-1 and TRBJ2-5; D is perhaps TRBD2 (6 bases). The germline V and J ends were trimmed by 5 bases and 2 bases, with 15 bases remaining between them. The CDR3 contains 14 residues. Per germline, CDR1 DFQATT and CDR2 SNEGSKA (reference sequence).

This chain links TRBV5-1 with TRBJ2-5; 11 bases match TRBD2. This CDR3 is built from 14 residues. The germline V gene encodes CDR1 SGHRS and CDR2 YFSETQ. The V gene end was trimmed by 4 bases and the J gene end by 4 bases; junction bases not matched to a gene: 3. The CDR3 loop reads CASSPTSGAETQYF. The CDR3 DNA follows: TGCGCCAGCAGCCCGACTAGCGGGGCAGAGACCCAGTACTTC.

This clonotype was seen a few times. The DNA for the CDR3 is TGCGCCAGCAGCTTGGACAGGGTTTACACCGGGGAGCTGTTTTTT. It specifies CASSLDRVYTGELFF. This chain uses TRBV5-1 with TRBJ2-2, with D maybe TRBD1 (6 bases). This CDR3 contains 15 residues. V gave up 0 bases and J gave up 3 bases, with 9 bases separating them. CDR1 SGHRS and CDR2 YFSETQ come from the germline V gene.

This clonotype was observed at least ten times. The gene calls are TRBV5-6 and TRBJ1-2, with 8 bases fitting TRBD1. The CDR3 has 12 residues. With 4 bases clipped from V and 8 bases from J, the junction kept 4 bases outside the gene matches. Per germline, CDR1 SGHDT and CDR2 YYEEEE. CDR3 amino acids: CASSPGGWGYTF. The CDR3 DNA sequence: TGTGCCAGCAGCCCAGGGGGCTGGGGCTACACCTTC.

The sample holds many counts of this clonotype. The V gene is TRBV5-1, the J gene TRBJ2-1; 11 bases fit TRBD2. The CDR3 spans 21 residues. Germline CDR1 is SGHRS and CDR2 is YFSETQ. The junction had 22 bases not matched to a gene; V was cut back by 2 bases and J by 6 bases. CDR3 sequence reads: CASSFKLAGVSADHGGNEQFF. The CDR3 region has the DNA TGCGCCAGCAGCTTTAAACTAGCGGGGGTCTCGGCGGATCATGGTGGCAATGAGCAGTTCTTC.

This clonotype was recorded many times. The chain uses TRBV7-2 and TRBJ2-3; TRBD2 aligns across 7 bases. Germline-derived CDR1 and CDR2 are SGHTA and FQGNSA. V lost 7 bases, J lost 7 bases, and 11 bases stayed unmatched. The CDR3 extends over 14 amino acids. As DNA, the CDR3 is TGTGCCAGCACCGTAGGAGCGGGACTAAATACGCAGTATTTT. As protein: CASTVGAGLNTQYF.

This clonotype was observed a handful of times. The rearrangement links TRBV12-3 or TRBV12-4 to TRBJ2-1; 12 positions match TRBD2. The CDR3 spans 15 residues. The J segment lost 4 bases and the V segment lost 5 bases, leaving 3 bases of the junction unmatched. Here the CDR3 reads CASSPTSGGYNEQFF. The CDR3 region has the DNA TGTGCCAGCAGTCCGACTAGCGGGGGTTACAATGAGCAGTTCTTC.

This clonotype was observed a handful of times. J is TRBJ2-7 and V is TRBV7-2; D could derive from TRBD1 or TRBD2 (5 bases each). Looked up from germline, CDR1 is SGHTA and CDR2 is FQGNSA. V was pared by 4 bases and J by 2 bases, with 15 bases between. The CDR3 runs 15 residues. The CDR3, as DNA: TGTGCCAGCAGCTACTCCGGGACGGAAGCCTACGAGCAGTACTTC. Translating gives CASSYSGTEAYEQYF.